The clone carrying this T cell receptor beta chain was picked up many times. The sample originates from a study of low-dose radiotherapy and immunotherapy resistance in tumors. For the study at large: Cohort 1 was given 0.5 Gy per fraction every 2 weeks, for 6.5 Gy total. One day prior to radiation and immunotherapy, intravenous cyclophosphamide at 200 mg/m2 was given, repeated every two weeks.

Alpha- and beta-chain coverage of first-strand cDNA came from TRAV- and TRBV-specific primers. TCR amplification ran 15 to 20 PCR cycles using constant-region and V-primer adapter primers. In vitro transcription served to amplify the isolated mRNA. From the reads, TCRdb called clonotypes with MiXCR, one entry per CDR3 protein. The sample lists 100,000 or so distinct CDR3 sequences, 9.4% occurring once. This CDR3 comprises 16 residues. Germline CDR1 SGHRS, CDR2 YFSETQ. The V and J ends lost 0 bases and 1 base respectively, with 13 bases between them. The time point was: before trial treatment. As a condition of eligibility, patients had advanced solid tumors lacking tumor-infiltrating lymphocytes.

The TCR comes from a male donor with prostate cancer. This chain links TRBV5-1 with TRBJ1-1; unclear D gene. The material sequenced was PBMCs, taken before treatment. CDR3 bases: TGCGCCAGCAGCTTGGTTCTTAGAAATGGGAACACTGAAGCTTTCTTT. Its protein is CASSLVLRNGNTEAFF. The full variable domain, completed using reference TRBV5-1 and TRBJ1-1, is KAGVTQTPRYLIKTRGQQVTLSCSPISGHRSVSWYQQTPGQGLQFLFEYFSETQRNKGNFPGRFSGRQFSNSRSEMNVSTLELGDSALYLCASSLVLRNGNTEAFFGQGTRLTVV.